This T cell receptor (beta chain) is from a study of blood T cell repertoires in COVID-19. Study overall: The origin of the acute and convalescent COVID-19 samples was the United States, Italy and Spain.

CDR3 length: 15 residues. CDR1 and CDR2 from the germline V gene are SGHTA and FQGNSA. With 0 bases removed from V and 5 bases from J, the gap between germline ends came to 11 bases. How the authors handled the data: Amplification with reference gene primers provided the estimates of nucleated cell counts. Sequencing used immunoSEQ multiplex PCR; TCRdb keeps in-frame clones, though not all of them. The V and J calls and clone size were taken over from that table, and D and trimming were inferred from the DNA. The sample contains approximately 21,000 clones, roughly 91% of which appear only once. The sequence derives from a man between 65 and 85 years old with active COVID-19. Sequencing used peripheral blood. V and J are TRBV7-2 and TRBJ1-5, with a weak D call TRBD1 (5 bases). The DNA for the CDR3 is TGTGCCAGCAGCTTAGCGGGGGGGAACTATCAGCCCCAGCATTTT. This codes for CASSLAGGNYQPQHF.